This entry concerns a single TCR beta chain. Antigen specificity is unknown. Primers included in the PCR were 60 Vbeta and 13 Jbeta primers. Per the original data handling: About 88 million unique TCR beta chains, roughly 11 million of them shared, were counted by a later analysis. Profiling relied on immunoSEQ multiplex PCR, and the TCRdb table lists in-frame clones only, not all of them. The V and J calls and the clone size are those of that table, but D and trimming were determined from the DNA. The sample has some 150,000 clones. The data stem from a study of cytomegalovirus exposure and HLA in healthy donors. Study-wide points: Rates of TCR association differed by HLA locus in a later analysis, with DRB1 highest and HLA-C lowest.

Germline values: CDR1 SQVTM, CDR2 ANQGSEA. Trimming at V came to 7 bases and at J to 5 bases, leaving 10 bases not matched to a gene. The CDR3 spans 13 residues. Source material: PBMCs. This receptor was taken from a woman younger than 30 in good health and CMV-seropositive. This chain uses TRBV29-1 with TRBJ1-1, with TRBD1 identical over 7 bases. The CDR3 nucleotides are TGCAGCGGGGGACAGCGTATGACGACTGAAGCTTTCTTT. Translation: CSGGQRMTTEAFF.